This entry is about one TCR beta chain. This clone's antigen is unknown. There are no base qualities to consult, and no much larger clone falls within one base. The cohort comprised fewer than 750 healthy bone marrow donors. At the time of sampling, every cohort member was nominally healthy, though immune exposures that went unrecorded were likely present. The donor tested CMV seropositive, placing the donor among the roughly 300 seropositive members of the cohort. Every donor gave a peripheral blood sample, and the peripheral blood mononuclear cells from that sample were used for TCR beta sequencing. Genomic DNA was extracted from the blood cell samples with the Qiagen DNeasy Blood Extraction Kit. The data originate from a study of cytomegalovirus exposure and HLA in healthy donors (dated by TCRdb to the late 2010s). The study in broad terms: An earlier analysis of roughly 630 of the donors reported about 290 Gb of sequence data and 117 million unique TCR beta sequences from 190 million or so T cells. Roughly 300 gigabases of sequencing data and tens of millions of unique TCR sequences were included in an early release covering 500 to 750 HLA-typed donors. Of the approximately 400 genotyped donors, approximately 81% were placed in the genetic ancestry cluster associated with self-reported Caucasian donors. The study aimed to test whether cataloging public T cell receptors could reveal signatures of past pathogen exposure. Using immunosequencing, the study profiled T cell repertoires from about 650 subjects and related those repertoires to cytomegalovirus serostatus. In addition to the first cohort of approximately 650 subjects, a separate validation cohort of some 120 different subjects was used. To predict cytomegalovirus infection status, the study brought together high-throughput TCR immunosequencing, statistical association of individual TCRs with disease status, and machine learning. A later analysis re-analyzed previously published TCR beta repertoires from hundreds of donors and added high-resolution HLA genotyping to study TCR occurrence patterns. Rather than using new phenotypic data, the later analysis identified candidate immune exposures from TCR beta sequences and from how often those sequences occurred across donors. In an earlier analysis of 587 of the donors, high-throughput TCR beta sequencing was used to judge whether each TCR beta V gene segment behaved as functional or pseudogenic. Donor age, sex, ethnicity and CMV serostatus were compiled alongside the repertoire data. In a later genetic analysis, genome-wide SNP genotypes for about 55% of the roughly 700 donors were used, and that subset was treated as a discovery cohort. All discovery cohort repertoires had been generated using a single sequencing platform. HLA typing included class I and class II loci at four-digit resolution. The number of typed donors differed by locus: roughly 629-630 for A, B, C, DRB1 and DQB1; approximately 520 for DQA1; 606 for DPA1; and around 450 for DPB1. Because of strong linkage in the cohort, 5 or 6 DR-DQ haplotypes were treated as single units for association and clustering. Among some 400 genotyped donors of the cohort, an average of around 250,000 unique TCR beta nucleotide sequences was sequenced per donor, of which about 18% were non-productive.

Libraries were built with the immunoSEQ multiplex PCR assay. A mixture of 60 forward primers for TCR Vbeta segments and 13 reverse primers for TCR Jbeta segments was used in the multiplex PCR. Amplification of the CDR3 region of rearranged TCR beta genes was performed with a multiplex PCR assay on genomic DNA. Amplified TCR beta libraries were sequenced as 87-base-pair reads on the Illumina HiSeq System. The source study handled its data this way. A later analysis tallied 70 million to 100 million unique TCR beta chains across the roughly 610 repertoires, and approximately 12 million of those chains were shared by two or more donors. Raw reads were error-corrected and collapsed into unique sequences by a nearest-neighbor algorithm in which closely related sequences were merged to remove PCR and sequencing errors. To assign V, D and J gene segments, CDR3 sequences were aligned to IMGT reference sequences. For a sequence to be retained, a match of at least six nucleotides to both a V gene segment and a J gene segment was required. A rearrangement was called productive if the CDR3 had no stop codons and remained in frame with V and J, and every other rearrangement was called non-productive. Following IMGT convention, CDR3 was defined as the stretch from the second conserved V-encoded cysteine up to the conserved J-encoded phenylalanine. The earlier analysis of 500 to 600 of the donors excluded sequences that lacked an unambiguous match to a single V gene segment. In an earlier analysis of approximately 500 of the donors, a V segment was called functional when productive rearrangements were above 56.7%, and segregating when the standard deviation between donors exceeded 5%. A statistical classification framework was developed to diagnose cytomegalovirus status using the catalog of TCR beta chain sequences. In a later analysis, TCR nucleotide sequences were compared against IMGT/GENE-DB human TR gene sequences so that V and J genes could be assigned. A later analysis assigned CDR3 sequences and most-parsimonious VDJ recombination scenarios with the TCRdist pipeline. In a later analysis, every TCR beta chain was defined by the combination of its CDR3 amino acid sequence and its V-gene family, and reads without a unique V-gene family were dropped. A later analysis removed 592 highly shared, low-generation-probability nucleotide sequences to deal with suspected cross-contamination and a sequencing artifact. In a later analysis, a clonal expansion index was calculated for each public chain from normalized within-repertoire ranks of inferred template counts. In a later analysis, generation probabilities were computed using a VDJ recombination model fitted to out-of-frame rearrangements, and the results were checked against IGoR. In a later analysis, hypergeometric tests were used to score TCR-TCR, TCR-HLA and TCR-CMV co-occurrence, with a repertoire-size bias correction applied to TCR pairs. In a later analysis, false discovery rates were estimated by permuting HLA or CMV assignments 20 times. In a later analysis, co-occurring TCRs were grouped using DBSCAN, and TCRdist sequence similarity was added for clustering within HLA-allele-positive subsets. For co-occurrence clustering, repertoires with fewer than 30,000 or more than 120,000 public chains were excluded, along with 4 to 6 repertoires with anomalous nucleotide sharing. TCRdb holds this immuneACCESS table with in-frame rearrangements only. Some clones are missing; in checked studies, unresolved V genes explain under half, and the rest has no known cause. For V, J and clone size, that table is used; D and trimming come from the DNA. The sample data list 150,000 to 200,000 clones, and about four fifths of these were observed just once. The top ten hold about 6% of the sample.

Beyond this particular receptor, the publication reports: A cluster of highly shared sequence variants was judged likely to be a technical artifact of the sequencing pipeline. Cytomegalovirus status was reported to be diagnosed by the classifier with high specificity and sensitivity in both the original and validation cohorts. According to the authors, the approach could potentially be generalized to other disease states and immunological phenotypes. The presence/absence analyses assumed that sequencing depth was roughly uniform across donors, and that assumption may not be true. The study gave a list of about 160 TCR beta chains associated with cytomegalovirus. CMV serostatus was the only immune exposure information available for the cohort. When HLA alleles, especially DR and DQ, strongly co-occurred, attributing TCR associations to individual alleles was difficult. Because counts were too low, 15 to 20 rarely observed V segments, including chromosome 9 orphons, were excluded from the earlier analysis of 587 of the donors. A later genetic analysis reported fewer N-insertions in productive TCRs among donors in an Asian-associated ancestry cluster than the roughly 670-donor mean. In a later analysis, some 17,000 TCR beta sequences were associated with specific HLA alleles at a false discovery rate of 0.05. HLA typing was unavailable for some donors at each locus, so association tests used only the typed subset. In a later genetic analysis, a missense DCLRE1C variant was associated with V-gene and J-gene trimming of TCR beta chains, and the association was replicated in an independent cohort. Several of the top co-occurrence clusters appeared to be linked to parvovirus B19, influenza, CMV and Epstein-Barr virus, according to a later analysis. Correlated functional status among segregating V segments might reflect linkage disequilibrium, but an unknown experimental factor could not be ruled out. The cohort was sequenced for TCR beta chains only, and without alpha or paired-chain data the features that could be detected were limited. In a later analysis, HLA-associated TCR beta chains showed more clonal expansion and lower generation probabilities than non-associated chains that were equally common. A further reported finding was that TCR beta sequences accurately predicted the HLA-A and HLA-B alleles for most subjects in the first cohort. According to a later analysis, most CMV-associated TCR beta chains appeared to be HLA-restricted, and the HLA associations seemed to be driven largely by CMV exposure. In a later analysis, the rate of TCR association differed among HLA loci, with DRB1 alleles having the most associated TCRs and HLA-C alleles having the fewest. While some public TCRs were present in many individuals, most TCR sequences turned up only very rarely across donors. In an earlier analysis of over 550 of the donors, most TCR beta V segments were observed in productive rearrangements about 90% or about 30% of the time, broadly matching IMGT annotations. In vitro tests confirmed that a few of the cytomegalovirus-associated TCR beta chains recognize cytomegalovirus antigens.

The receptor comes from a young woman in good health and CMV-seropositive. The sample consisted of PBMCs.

CDR3 sequence: CASNRQGFHEQFF. At the DNA level, the sequence is TGTGCCAGCAACCGACAGGGGTTCCATGAGCAGTTCTTC. This chain joins TRBV28 to TRBJ2-1, with TRBD1 matching 8 junction bases. CDR1 and CDR2, per the germline V gene, are MDHEN and SYDVKM. Ends trimmed: V by 7 bases, J by 8 bases; bases unmatched to a gene: 7. The CDR3 spans 13 residues, from the cysteine through the phenylalanine. This entry keeps only the CDR3 DNA: 39 bases, framed from base 1.